The subject of this entry is one TCR beta chain. Its target is unknown. This entry comes from a study of beta chain features in type 1 diabetes. Overall study results and limits: In all four CD4+ subsets, TCRB CDR3 length was significantly, moderately reduced in type 1 diabetes.

The CDR3 totals 13 residues. Germline CDR1 SGHDN, CDR2 FVKESK. V lost 3 bases, J lost 5 bases, and 10 bases lay in between. The authors reverse transcribed all of the isolated RNA, so sequencing captured expressed TCRB transcripts. The method was immunoSEQ multiplex PCR; TCRdb's version includes in-frame clones alone and lacks a portion of them. The profile shows about 640,000 clones, roughly an eighth of them singletons. V is TRBV14 and J is TRBJ1-2, with a possible D match to TRBD1 (5 bases). The clonotype originates from a man aged 25-45 years with type 1 diabetes. The sample comprised naive CD4+ T cells from blood. The CDR3 nucleotides are TGTGCCAGCAGCCATACAGGATTTTATGGCTACACCTTC. Its translation: CASSHTGFYGYTF.